Below, 12 T cell receptor beta chains from the same sample are listed, as sequenced in a study of T cell changes during pregnancy in multiple sclerosis. Using immunoSEQ multiplex PCR, the repertoire was profiled, and TCRdb retains in-frame clones only, with some absent. The table records more than 65,000 clones, 90% to 95% of them present only once. The source material was CD4+ T cells from peripheral blood mononuclear cells, sampled before pregnancy. The receptors here all came from a female donor with multiple sclerosis, enrolled in a pregnancy study.

The V and J genes are TRBV11-2 and TRBJ2-1; the D gene is possibly TRBD2 (5 bases). The V end lost 2 bases, the J end lost 3 bases, and 8 bases lay between the germline ends. The CDR3 consists of 14 residues. Germline lookup yields CDR1 SGHAT and CDR2 FQNNGV. This CDR3 is CASSLPAGYNEQFF. The CDR3 nucleotides read TGTGCCAGCAGCTTACCCGCGGGCTACAATGAGCAGTTCTTC.

The J gene is TRBJ2-1, the V gene TRBV2; TRBD2 matches at 13 bases. The CDR3 extends over 15 amino acids. Germline V CDR1 and CDR2: SNHLY, FYNNEI. With 9 bases clipped from V and 5 bases from J, the junction kept 7 bases outside the gene matches. The CDR3 DNA sequence: TGTGCCAGTCTGGGGGGACTAGCGGGGCACAATGAGCAGTTCTTC. As protein: CASLGGLAGHNEQFF.

The chain joins TRBV9 to TRBJ1-3, with D possibly matching TRBD1 (5 bases). Germline V CDR1 and CDR2: SGDLS, YYNGEE. CDR3 length: 14 amino acids. Trimming pared 0 bases from V and 2 bases from J, leaving 6 bases between. CDR3 residues: CASSVEGAGNTIYF. CDR3 in DNA: TGTGCCAGCAGCGTAGAAGGGGCTGGAAACACCATATATTTT.

This clone appeared once. The chain joins TRBV4-2 to TRBJ2-2; 7 bases align to TRBD1. J lost 2 bases, V lost 1 base, and 4 bases had no gene match. The CDR3 is 16 amino acids. Germline values: CDR1 LGHNA, CDR2 YNFKEQ. The CDR3 coding sequence is TGTGCCAGCAGCCAAGTAACAGGGGCCAACACCGGGGAGCTGTTTTTT. It specifies CASSQVTGANTGELFF.

The chain links TRBV5-1 to TRBJ1-3, with a tentative D call TRBD1 (5 bases). Germline V CDR1 and CDR2: SGHRS, YFSETQ. This CDR3 has 16 amino acids. V lost 0 bases and J lost 0, with 10 bases in between. Here the CDR3 reads CASSLEGVSSGNTIYF. The CDR3 bases are TGCGCCAGCAGCTTGGAAGGGGTTAGCTCTGGAAACACCATATATTTT.

The V gene is TRBV2, the J gene TRBJ2-7; D is unclear. The CDR3 extends over 13 amino acids. Germline V CDR1 and CDR2: SNHLY, FYNNEI. V was cut by 2 bases and J by 4 bases, with 9 bases left in between. The CDR3 sequence is CASSETPPYEQYF. Here the CDR3 DNA reads TGTGCCAGCAGTGAAACACCTCCTTACGAGCAGTACTTC.

The CDR3 DNA reads as TGTGCCAGTAGTATCAGCGGGAGTCGCAATGAGCAGTTCTTC. Residues: CASSISGSRNEQFF. V is TRBV19 and J is TRBJ2-1, with 8 bases fitting TRBD2. The CDR3 loop spans 14 amino acids. Trimming removed 3 bases from V and 6 bases from J; junction bases left unmatched: 4. Germline V CDR1 and CDR2: LNHDA, SQIVND (reference sequence).

The chain links TRBV6-5 to TRBJ1-4; 7 bases match TRBD1. From germline, CDR1 is MNHEY and CDR2 SVGAGI. The trim removed 2 bases at V and 10 bases at J, leaving 10 bases unmatched. The CDR3 has 15 residues. In DNA, the CDR3 is TGTGCCAGCAGTTACCGGGGCGGGACAGACGGAAAACTGTTTTTT. Protein: CASSYRGGTDGKLFF.

The chain links TRBV29-1 to TRBJ2-7, with TRBD2 identical over 7 bases. The CDR3 runs 10 residues. After removal of 4 bases from V and 6 bases from J, the junction contained 0 bases not matched to a gene. Germline loops: CDR1 SQVTM, CDR2 ANQGSEA. The CDR3 DNA follows: TGCAGCGTTGGGGGGGGCGAGCAGTACTTC. Protein sequence: CSVGGGEQYF.

The CDR3 here is CASSPRTVAGAYNEQFF. The CDR3 DNA sequence: TGTGCCAGCAGCCCTCGAACGGTAGCGGGGGCCTACAATGAGCAGTTCTTC. V gene TRBV9 combines with J gene TRBJ2-1; 9 bases match TRBD2. This CDR3 is built from 17 residues. Germline lookup yields CDR1 SGDLS and CDR2 YYNGEE. The ends lost 4 bases at V and 2 bases at J; junction bases unmatched: 10.

The CDR3 sequence: CASSPLGRANEQFF. The CDR3 DNA reads TGCGCCAGCAGCCCTTTAGGGAGGGCCAATGAGCAGTTCTTC. V gene TRBV10-1 combines with J gene TRBJ2-1; TRBD2 agrees at 7 bases. Germline CDR1 reads WNHNN; CDR2 reads SYGVQD (reference sequence). V lost 6 bases and J lost 6; bases outside the gene matches: 8. The CDR3 runs to 14 residues.

This clone is a singleton in its sample. The junction differs from germline at one of its ends, possibly a read error. V gene TRBV5-4 combines with J gene TRBJ2-1; TRBD2 matches 9 bases. Germline lookup yields CDR1 SGHNT and CDR2 YYREEE (reference sequence). The CDR3 has 15 residues. CDR3 DNA: TGTGCCAGCAGCTTGCGCTTAGGGGAACTAGCGGGCCTGGTCTTC. As protein: CASSLRLGELAGLVF.